The subject of this entry is one TCR beta chain. The length of the CDR3 is 16 residues. V was pared by 0 bases and J by 0 bases, with 1 base of the junction left unmatched. From germline, CDR1 is SGDLS and CDR2 YYNGEE. Data came from immunoSEQ multiplex PCR; TCRdb stores just in-frame clones and leaves some out. The sample lists 250,000 to 350,000 clones, over 75% occurring once. The sample is drawn from a study of blood T cell repertoires in COVID-19. Study-wide context: T cells, B-cell-depleted T cells, or PBMCs supplied cDNA or gDNA.

Material: peripheral blood. This receptor was identified in a woman between 55 and 75 years old with acute or convalescent COVID-19. The chain has TRBV9 and TRBJ1-1; 11 bases fit TRBD1. CDR3 amino acids: CASSVGTGGLNTEAFF. DNA for the CDR3: TGTGCCAGCAGCGTAGGGACAGGGGGCCTGAACACTGAAGCTTTCTTT.